This T cell receptor (beta chain) was identified in a study of T cells in Graves' hyperthyroidism and ophthalmopathy. This clonotype has a handful of counts. This CDR3 is 15 amino acids long. V shed 5 bases and J 3 bases; nucleotides not matched to a gene: 9. Looked up from germline, CDR1 is DFQATT and CDR2 is SNEGSKA (reference sequence). Amplified TCR beta CDR3 regions derived from RNA transcripts. The TCR CDR3 was amplified in a first-round RT-PCR using the HTBI primer set. TCRdb reprocessed the multiplex PCR reads via MiXCR and lists one record per CDR3 protein. The table includes about 500,000 distinct CDR3 sequences, around 17% detected once.

The origin of this receptor is a woman aged 18-30 years with Graves' hyperthyroidism. The chain joins TRBV20-1 to TRBJ2-3; 9 positions match TRBD2. The sample comprised blood. The CDR3 sequence: CSAYIAGAQTDTQYF. CDR3 DNA sequence: TGCAGTGCTTACATAGCGGGGGCCCAAACAGATACGCAGTATTTT.